Following are 17 T cell receptor beta chains from one sample sequenced in a study of cytotoxic CD8 clonotypes in ibrutinib-treated CLL. Using immunoSEQ multiplex PCR, the repertoire was profiled, and TCRdb retains in-frame clones only, with some absent. The sample records approximately 92,000 clones, 60% to 80% being singletons. Sequences were derived from PBMCs, sampled after 24 months of ibrutinib treatment. These receptors all come from a human donor with chronic lymphocytic leukemia.

The chain combines TRBV28 with TRBJ1-5, with D possibly matching TRBD1 (5 bases). With 6 bases removed from V and 4 bases from J, the gap between germline ends came to 19 bases. CDR1 and CDR2 from the germline V gene are MDHEN and SYDVKM. The CDR3 extends over 16 amino acids. CDR3 nucleotide sequence: TGTGCCAGCAGCTGGACCCGGGACCCATGGAATCAGCCCCAGCATTTT. Its translation is CASSWTRDPWNQPQHF.

The chain joins TRBV4-3 to TRBJ1-4; no reliable D call. V was trimmed by 0 bases and J by 0 bases, leaving 11 bases between them. Germline assignment: CDR1 LGHNA and CDR2 YSLEER. CDR3 length: 17 residues. The CDR3 loop reads CASSQDPGGTTNEKLFF. In DNA, the CDR3 is TGCGCCAGCAGCCAAGACCCGGGCGGGACAACTAATGAAAAACTGTTTTTT.

The V gene is TRBV18, the J gene TRBJ1-3; weak D call: TRBD1 (6 bases). In germline, CDR1 is KGHSH, CDR2 LQKENI. Between the trimmed V and J ends, which lost 2 bases and 0 bases, there was a span of 8 bases. This CDR3 comprises 15 residues. The CDR3 DNA is TGTGCCAGCTCACCAGCAGGGGTCTCTGGAAACACCATATATTTT. Protein: CASSPAGVSGNTIYF.

The gene calls are TRBV2 and TRBJ1-5, with 7 bases that match TRBD1. V was clipped by 4 bases and J by 3 bases; unmatched bases: 9. The CDR3 is 16 amino acids. The V gene's germline CDR1 is SNHLY and CDR2 FYNNEI. CDR3 coding DNA: TGTGCCAGCAGTGGTCAGGGACAGCCCCTCAATCAGCCCCAGCATTTT. Translation: CASSGQGQPLNQPQHF.

The CDR3 region has the DNA TGTGCCACCAGCCGAGCTGGCAGGGCAGTTCCTGGCTACACCTTC. It specifies CATSRAGRAVPGYTF. This chain links TRBV15 with TRBJ1-2, with D maybe TRBD1 (5 bases). The V end was cut by 5 bases, the J end by 7 bases, with 20 bases between. Per the germline V gene, CDR1 is LNHNV and CDR2 is YYDKDF (reference sequence). This CDR3 has 15 amino acids.

There are a few counts of this clone. The rearrangement joins TRBV6-5 to TRBJ2-7; D is uncertain. Trimming took off 8 bases at V and 2 bases at J, with 7 bases between the two ends. Germline V gene data show CDR1 as MNHEY and CDR2 as SVGAGI. This CDR3 spans 11 amino acids. CDR3: CASGPPYEQYF. In nucleotides, the CDR3 is TGTGCCAGCGGGCCCCCCTACGAGCAGTACTTC.

This chain links TRBV27 with TRBJ2-7; D gene uncertain. This CDR3 spans 13 amino acids. V was clipped by 4 bases and J by 6 bases, with 13 bases between them. CDR1 and CDR2 (germline): MNHEY, SMNVEV (reference sequence). The CDR3 nucleotides read TGTGCCAGCAGTTCCCATGGATTCCCCGAGCAGTACTTC. Encoded protein: CASSSHGFPEQYF.

This clone was found a few times. This chain links TRBV27 with TRBJ1-2; 9 bases match TRBD1. V shed 5 bases, J shed 4 bases, and the junction held 5 bases outside the gene matches. Looked up from germline, CDR1 is MNHEY and CDR2 is SMNVEV (reference sequence). The CDR3 sequence is 14 residues long. The CDR3 sequence is CASSLGTGTYGYTF. As DNA, the CDR3 is TGTGCCAGCAGTCTGGGGACAGGGACCTATGGCTACACCTTC.

The chain is built from TRBV28 and TRBJ1-2; D is possibly TRBD1 (6 bases). Per germline, CDR1 MDHEN and CDR2 SYDVKM. The V and J ends lost 6 bases and 6 bases respectively, with 14 bases between them. This CDR3 is 13 amino acids long. CDR3 loop: CASRVTGKDGYTF. As DNA, the CDR3 is TGTGCCAGCAGGGTAACAGGGAAAGATGGCTACACCTTC.

In its sample, this clone was seen once. The J gene is TRBJ1-5, the V gene TRBV28; D possibly corresponds to TRBD1 (6 bases). Trimming pared 2 bases from V and 6 bases from J, leaving 23 bases between. The CDR3 is made up of 18 amino acids. Per germline, CDR1 MDHEN and CDR2 SYDVKM. CDR3 DNA sequence: TGTGCCAGCAGTTTACAGGGGTTGGGTCGTGGGGGTAGTCAGCCCCAGCATTTT. It encodes CASSLQGLGRGGSQPQHF. The entire variable domain, with the rest obtained from reference TRBV28 and TRBJ1-5, is as follows: DVKVTQSSRYLVKRTGEKVFLECVQDMDHENMFWYRQDPGLGLRLIYFSYDVKMKEKGDIPEGYSVSREKKERFSLILESASTNQTSMYLCASSLQGLGRGGSQPQHFGDGTRLSIL.

The CDR3 loop reads CASRYGLAGAYNEQFF. The CDR3 region has the DNA TGTGCCAGCAGATATGGACTAGCGGGAGCCTACAATGAGCAGTTCTTC. The chain combines TRBV28 with TRBJ2-1, with 13 bases that match TRBD2. Trimming removed 6 bases from V and 2 bases from J; junction bases left unmatched: 4. CDR3 length: 16 amino acids. Germline loops: CDR1 MDHEN, CDR2 SYDVKM.

The chain carries TRBV27 and TRBJ1-2; TRBD1 agrees at 8 bases. With 6 bases clipped from V and 7 bases from J, the junction kept 10 bases outside the gene matches. CDR1 is MNHEY, CDR2 SMNVEV, per germline (reference sequence). The CDR3 length is 14 residues. The CDR3 region has the DNA TGTGCCAGCAGATCTCGACAGGGGATATTTGGCTACACCTTC. Protein: CASRSRQGIFGYTF.

The rearrangement joins TRBV5-6 to TRBJ2-7; 9 positions agree with TRBD1. Germline V CDR1 and CDR2: SGHDT, YYEEEE. V shed 3 bases, J shed 7 bases, and the junction held 17 bases outside the gene matches. CDR3 size: 17 residues. The CDR3 spells CASSSGIERDRDGEQYF. The CDR3 DNA follows: TGTGCCAGCAGCTCGGGGATAGAACGGGACAGGGACGGGGAGCAGTACTTC.

The chain uses TRBV7-3 and TRBJ2-6; 9 nucleotides line up with TRBD1. V lost 5 bases to trimming and J lost 0 bases; unmatched junction nucleotides: 5. The CDR3 is made up of 17 amino acids. Germline assignment: CDR1 SGHTA and CDR2 FQGTGA. The CDR3 DNA reads as TGTGCCAGCAGCCCACAGGGGGCTACCTCTGGGGCCAACGTCCTGACTTTC. This translates into CASSPQGATSGANVLTF.

The V gene is TRBV5-6, the J gene TRBJ2-1; D gene ambiguous. Germline V CDR1 and CDR2: SGHDT, YYEEEE. The CDR3 consists of 15 residues. Between the trimmed V and J ends, which lost 1 base and 2 bases, there was a span of 10 bases. The CDR3 loop is CASSLSPAPYNEQFF. CDR3 nucleotides: TGTGCCAGCAGCTTGAGTCCGGCCCCCTACAATGAGCAGTTCTTC.

This chain uses TRBV5-4 with TRBJ1-5; TRBD1 matches 8 bases. Trimming cost V 3 bases and J 7 bases; bases outside gene matches: 6. There are 14 residues in the CDR3. Germline values: CDR1 SGHNT, CDR2 YYREEE (reference sequence). Here the CDR3 DNA reads TGTGCCAGCAGCTACCCAGGACAGGGCCAGCCCCAGCATTTT. Protein product: CASSYPGQGQPQHF.

The J gene is TRBJ1-2, the V gene TRBV9; 7 bases fit TRBD1. CDR3 size: 14 residues. The J segment lost 3 bases and the V segment lost 4 bases, leaving 6 bases of the junction unmatched. Germline V gives CDR1 SGDLS, CDR2 YYNGEE. The CDR3 protein is CASSPLGQDYGYTF. The CDR3 region has the DNA TGTGCCAGCAGCCCATTAGGACAGGACTATGGCTACACCTTC. The full variable domain, rest sourced from reference TRBV9 and TRBJ1-2, is DSGVTQTPKHLITATGQRVTLRCSPRSGDLSVYWYQQSLDQGLQFLIQYYNGEERAKGNILERFSAQQFPDLHSELNLSSLELGDSALYFCASSPLGQDYGYTFGSGTRLTVV.